This TCR beta chain originates from a study of regulatory T cells. Points on this clone: The target antigen is unknown.

Autoimmunity was present in every CD3G-deficient patient, worse in two. At testing, patients were 2 to 39 years old, with reduced naive and increased memory T-cell proportions. Germline CDR1 is SGHRS and CDR2 is YFSETQ. The CDR3 is 13 amino acids. Study results and caveats: Patient CD8+ T cells trended toward lower Shannon entropy than controls.

Primers: 52 TRBV forward and 13 TRBJ reverse. The data were produced by immunoSEQ multiplex PCR, yet TCRdb's version contains in-frame clones alone and is incomplete. The top ten hold around 3.3% of the sample, which has about 20,000 clones, 80% to 95% seen once. What was sequenced was CD8+ T cells sorted from blood. The chain has TRBV5-1 and TRBJ2-5; maybe TRBD2 (5 bases). The J call is doubtful: the DNA matches TRBJ2-7 better. The TCR comes from a child aged 2-15 years with CD3G deficiency. The CDR3 bases are TGCGCCAGCAGCTTAGGAGGAACCTACGAGCAGTACTTC. It encodes CASSLGGTYEQYF.